Following are 23 T cell receptor beta chains from one sample sequenced in a study of cytotoxic CD8 clonotypes in ibrutinib-treated CLL. Assay used: immunoSEQ multiplex PCR; TCRdb lists only in-frame clones, some missing. The profile shows some 23,000 clones, roughly 71% of them singletons. The starting material was PBMCs, obtained after 12 months of ibrutinib treatment. The receptors originated from a human donor with chronic lymphocytic leukemia.

This chain joins TRBV19 and TRBJ1-1; D perhaps matches TRBD1 (5 bases). The CDR3 loop spans 14 amino acids. V was trimmed by 5 bases and J by 5 bases, leaving 15 bases between them. The germline V gene encodes CDR1 LNHDA and CDR2 SQIVND (reference sequence). The DNA for the CDR3 is TGTGCCAGTAGTTTTGGGGCGCGAGGGACTGAAGCTTTCTTT. The encoded protein is CASSFGARGTEAFF.

Worth noting for this clone: Other DNA sequences in this sample translate to the same CDR3. V gene TRBV5-1 combines with J gene TRBJ2-5; D remains ambiguous. The CDR3 loop spans 12 amino acids. The germline V gene has CDR1 SGHRS and CDR2 YFSETQ. Trimming left V 2 bases short and J 1 base short, with 3 bases between. Here the CDR3 DNA reads TGCGCCAGCAGCTTAACCCAAGAGACCCAGTACTTC. It specifies CASSLTQETQYF.

CDR3 residues: CASSLTPDNEQFF. The CDR3 nucleotides read TGTGCCAGCAGCTTGACACCTGACAATGAGCAGTTCTTC. This chain joins TRBV7-3 and TRBJ2-1; D unclear. Trimming stripped 3 bases from V and 5 bases from J, with 8 bases between. Germline V lookup: CDR1 SGHTA, CDR2 FQGTGA. The CDR3 consists of 13 residues.

This clone was observed once. This sequence joins TRBV7-2 and TRBJ2-7; no firm D call. CDR3 length: 13 residues. CDR1 is SGHTA and CDR2 is FQGNSA in the germline V gene. Deletions cut 1 base from V and 3 bases from J, with 7 bases between. The CDR3 nucleotides read TGTGCCAGCAGCTTAGGACTCGTCTACGAGCAGTACTTC. Its translation: CASSLGLVYEQYF.

V is TRBV5-1 and J is TRBJ1-1; D gene ambiguous. Trimming removed 0 bases at V and 6 bases at J, with 9 bases between. CDR1 is SGHRS and CDR2 is YFSETQ in the germline V gene. The CDR3 is made up of 13 amino acids. CDR3 coding DNA: TGCGCCAGCAGCTTGGACAGACCTGCTGAAGCTTTCTTT. Amino acid sequence: CASSLDRPAEAFF.

This sequence joins TRBV29-1 and TRBJ1-4; no definite D call. V gave up 4 bases and J gave up 8 bases, with 5 bases separating them. The length of the CDR3 is 10 residues. CDR1 and CDR2 from the germline V gene are SQVTM and ANQGSEA. The CDR3 loop is CSVGSEKLFF. CDR3 sequence (DNA): TGCAGCGTTGGGTCCGAAAAACTGTTTTTT.

The V call is TRBV7-2, the J call TRBJ2-2; a possible D gene is TRBD2 (7 bases). CDR1 is SGHTA and CDR2 is FQGNSA in the germline V gene. The CDR3 loop spans 17 amino acids. Trimming shortened V by 4 bases and J by 5 bases, and 20 bases separated the two germline ends. The CDR3: CASSSSLLGGRTGELFF. As DNA, the CDR3 is TGTGCCAGCAGCTCATCCCTTTTGGGGGGGCGGACCGGGGAGCTGTTTTTT.

The V call is TRBV10-1, the J call TRBJ2-7; possible D gene TRBD1, 5 bases. Trimming left V 1 base short and J 3 bases short, with 7 bases between. The CDR3 loop spans 13 amino acids. Germline V lookup: CDR1 WNHNN, CDR2 SYGVQD (reference sequence). The CDR3 region has the DNA TGCGCCAGCAGTGAGTTGGGGCGCTACGAGCAGTACTTC. Protein: CASSELGRYEQYF.

The chain has TRBV28 and TRBJ1-6, with a weak D call TRBD1 (6 bases). This CDR3 is 17 amino acids long. The germline V gene encodes CDR1 MDHEN and CDR2 SYDVKM. V was trimmed by 7 bases and J by 5 bases, leaving 21 bases between them. The CDR3 coding sequence is TGTGCCAGCACTTCCGCCGGGGGGGGCGCTGATAATTCACCCCTCCACTTT. Translating it yields CASTSAGGGADNSPLHF.

This chain joins TRBV7-9 and TRBJ1-5, with 12 bases lining up with TRBD1. The CDR3 is made up of 16 amino acids. V gave up 3 bases and J gave up 6 bases; unmatched junction bases: 6. Germline V gene data show CDR1 as SEHNR and CDR2 as FQNEAQ (reference sequence). CDR3 nucleotide sequence: TGTGCCAGCAGCTTCACCGGGACAGGGGGCCTTCAGCCCCAGCATTTT. Amino acid sequence: CASSFTGTGGLQPQHF.

The chain uses TRBV20-1 and TRBJ2-5; TRBD2 might be the D (5 bases). V lost 8 bases and J 5 bases, leaving 12 bases between the germline ends. Germline V gene data show CDR1 as DFQATT and CDR2 as SNEGSKA (reference sequence). The CDR3 is 11 amino acids. The CDR3 DNA is TGCAGTAGGACTGTTCAGGAGACCCAGTACTTC. Protein product: CSRTVQETQYF.

The chain is built from TRBV6-5 and TRBJ2-7, with D perhaps TRBD1 or TRBD2 (5 bases each). The CDR3 length is 15 residues. The germline V gene encodes CDR1 MNHEY and CDR2 SVGAGI. V was clipped by 2 bases and J by 8 bases, with 19 bases between them. The CDR3 here is CASSYGVDIGTQQYF. The CDR3, as DNA: TGTGCCAGCAGTTACGGGGTAGATATTGGGACCCAGCAGTACTTC.

The CDR3 here is CASSVSGGDHNEQFF. The CDR3 nucleotides are TGTGCCAGCAGCGTTAGCGGGGGGGACCACAATGAGCAGTTCTTC. This chain joins TRBV9 and TRBJ2-1; 11 bases are a match to TRBD2. J was trimmed by 5 bases and V by 2 bases; bases with no gene match: 3. This CDR3 region has 15 residues. Germline loops: CDR1 SGDLS, CDR2 YYNGEE.

The chain joins TRBV5-5 to TRBJ1-2; D is undetermined. From germline, CDR1 is SGHKS and CDR2 YYEKEE (reference sequence). The V end was cut by 4 bases, the J end by 5 bases, with 9 bases between. The CDR3 extends over 12 amino acids. The CDR3, as DNA: TGTGCCAGCAGCCAGTGGGGATATGGCTACACCTTC. Encoded protein: CASSQWGYGYTF.

This clone appeared a few times. A read error is likely here: a far larger clone is one base away. The chain carries TRBV5-6 and TRBJ2-5; TRBD2 matches at 11 bases. From germline, CDR1 is SGHDT and CDR2 YYEEEE. The CDR3 has 15 residues. In nucleotides, the CDR3 is TGTGCCCGCAGCTTGGTAGCGGGGGGGGGAGAGACCCAGTACTTC. Amino acid sequence: CARSLVAGGGETQYF.

The chain employs TRBV21-1 and TRBJ2-4; the table names TRBD1, a call not compared with the DNA. TRBV21-1 is a pseudogene. This CDR3 has 16 amino acids. This chain's CDR3 is CASSKGQGIAKNIQYF. CDR3 in DNA: TGTGCCAGCAGCAAAGGCCAGGGGATAGCCAAAAACATTCAGTACTTC.

The V and J genes are TRBV5-6 and TRBJ1-3; no definite D call. Trimming shortened V by 1 base and J by 0 bases, and 8 bases separated the two germline ends. The CDR3 is 15 amino acids. Germline V gene lookup returns CDR1 SGHDT and CDR2 YYEEEE. CDR3 sequence: CASSLRQFSGNTIYF. The CDR3 DNA follows: TGTGCCAGCAGCTTGCGGCAGTTCTCTGGAAACACCATATATTTT.

The CDR3 loop reads CASSPRQGARTGELFF. As DNA, the CDR3 is TGTGCCAGCTCACCGAGGCAGGGGGCGCGAACCGGGGAGCTGTTTTTT. This rearrangement joins TRBV18 to TRBJ2-2; 8 bases agree with TRBD1. This CDR3 contains 16 residues. Germline V gene data show CDR1 as KGHSH and CDR2 as LQKENI. Germline trimming cut 3 bases from V and 5 bases from J; bases unmatched to any gene: 8.

CDR3 loop: CASSRTGNSYEQYF. The CDR3 bases are TGTGCCAGTAGTAGGACAGGTAACTCCTACGAGCAGTACTTC. The V gene is TRBV19, the J gene TRBJ2-7; 7 nucleotides align to TRBD1. V lost 4 bases and J lost 0; bases outside the gene matches: 3. Germline V lookup: CDR1 LNHDA, CDR2 SQIVND (reference sequence). The length of the CDR3 is 14 residues. Complete variable domain (other parts from reference TRBV19 and TRBJ2-7): DGGITQSPKYLFRKEGQNVTLSCEQNLNHDAMYWYRQDPGQGLRLIYYSQIVNDFQKGDIAEGYSVSREKKESFPLTVTSAQKNPTAFYLCASSRTGNSYEQYFGPGTRLTVT.

The chain has TRBV4-1 and TRBJ2-7; the match to TRBD1 covers 10 bases. The CDR3 is 15 amino acids. CDR1 and CDR2 (germline): MGHRA, YSYEKL. With V trimmed by 1 base and J by 4 bases, 4 bases remained unmatched. DNA of the CDR3: TGCGCCAGCAGCCAAGTGGGGACAGGGGAGTACGAGCAGTACTTC. It translates to CASSQVGTGEYEQYF.

The chain is built from TRBV27 and TRBJ2-5; 7 bases fit TRBD2. CDR1 and CDR2 from the germline V gene are MNHEY and SMNVEV (reference sequence). J was trimmed by 5 bases and V by 1 base; bases with no gene match: 7. The CDR3 is 15 amino acids. The CDR3 bases are TGTGCCAGCAGTTTATTCGGACTAGTTACGGAGACCCAGTACTTC. Translation: CASSLFGLVTETQYF.

V usage is TRBV28 and J usage is TRBJ2-7, with D hard to call. The ends were cut back, 6 bases at V and 2 bases at J, with 8 bases in the middle. The length of the CDR3 is 12 residues. Germline values: CDR1 MDHEN, CDR2 SYDVKM. This CDR3 is CASRTPPYEQYF. DNA for the CDR3: TGTGCCAGCAGAACGCCACCCTACGAGCAGTACTTC. Looking up the rest from reference TRBV28 and TRBJ2-7 gives the full variable domain: DVKVTQSSRYLVKRTGEKVFLECVQDMDHENMFWYRQDPGLGLRLIYFSYDVKMKEKGDIPEGYSVSREKKERFSLILESASTNQTSMYLCASRTPPYEQYFGPGTRLTVT.

The rearrangement uses TRBV7-3 and TRBJ1-6; 10 bases map to TRBD1. The ends lost 4 bases at V and 10 bases at J; junction bases unmatched: 4. Germline V gene lookup returns CDR1 SGHTA and CDR2 FQGTGA. The CDR3 is 14 residues long. CDR3: CASSYGTGESPLHF. In DNA form, the CDR3 reads TGTGCCAGCAGCTATGGGACAGGGGAATCACCCCTCCACTTT.